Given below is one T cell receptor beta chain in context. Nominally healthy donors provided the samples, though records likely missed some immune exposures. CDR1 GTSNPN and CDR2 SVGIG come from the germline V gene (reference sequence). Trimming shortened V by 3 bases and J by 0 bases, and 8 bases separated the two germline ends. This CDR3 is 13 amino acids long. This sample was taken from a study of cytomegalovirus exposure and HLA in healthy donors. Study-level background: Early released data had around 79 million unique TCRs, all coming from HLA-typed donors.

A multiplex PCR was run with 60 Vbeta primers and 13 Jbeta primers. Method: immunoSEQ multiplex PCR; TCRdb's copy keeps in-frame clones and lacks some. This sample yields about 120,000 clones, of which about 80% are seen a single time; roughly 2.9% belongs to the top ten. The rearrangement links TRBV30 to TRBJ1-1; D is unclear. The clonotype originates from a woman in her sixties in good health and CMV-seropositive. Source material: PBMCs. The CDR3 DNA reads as TGTGCCTGGAGGCGGGAGATGAACACTGAAGCTTTCTTT. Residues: CAWRREMNTEAFF.